This entry lists 27 T cell receptor beta chains sequenced from one sample in a study of Graves' ophthalmopathy and Graves' hyperthyroidism. The TCR beta CDR3 regions underwent amplification from RNA transcripts. Second-round multiplex PCR came after a first-round RT-PCR that employed HTBI primers. MiXCR was run by TCRdb on the multiplex PCR reads, yielding one entry per CDR3 protein. Of 450,000 or so distinct CDR3 sequences listed, roughly 14% are singletons. The sample consisted of blood. The source is a woman in her 30s with Graves' ophthalmopathy.

This clonotype was seen many times. The chain has TRBV9 and TRBJ2-5; D may match TRBD1 or TRBD2 (5 bases each). CDR3 length: 15 residues. V was clipped by 4 bases and J by 2 bases, with 15 bases between them. Per germline, CDR1 SGDLS and CDR2 YYNGEE. CDR3 region: CASSLQPGPQETQYF. The CDR3, as DNA: TGTGCCAGCAGCCTCCAACCGGGGCCACAAGAGACCCAGTACTTC. Using reference TRBV9 and TRBJ2-5 for the parts outside the CDR3, the full variable domain is DSGVTQTPKHLITATGQRVTLRCSPRSGDLSVYWYQQSLDQGLQFLIQYYNGEERAKGNILERFSAQQFPDLHSELNLSSLELGDSALYFCASSLQPGPQETQYFGPGTRLLVL.

This clonotype showed up just a few times. This rearrangement joins TRBV6-2 or TRBV6-3 to TRBJ2-2; D is undetermined. V shed 8 bases and J shed 0 bases, with 10 bases lying between them. Germline CDR1 is MNHEY and CDR2 is SVGEGT. This CDR3 has 14 amino acids. For the CDR3, the DNA is TGTGCCAGCGGATTACAACCGAACACCGGGGAGCTGTTTTTT. Protein product: CASGLQPNTGELFF.

This clonotype showed up many times. V usage is TRBV12-3 or TRBV12-4 and J usage is TRBJ2-7; unclear D gene. Trimming shortened V by 6 bases and J by 1 base, and 4 bases separated the two germline ends. This CDR3 is 11 amino acids long. In DNA form, the CDR3 reads TGTGCCAGCAGGTCATCCTACGAGCAGTACTTC. Translation gives CASRSSYEQYF.

In its sample, this clonotype was seen many times. The chain carries TRBV12-3 or TRBV12-4 and TRBJ2-6, with D hard to call. The CDR3 extends over 17 amino acids. The germline V and J ends were trimmed by 0 bases and 0 bases, with 9 bases remaining between them. CDR3 in amino acids: CASSLAPGYSGANVLTF. CDR3 DNA: TGTGCCAGCAGTTTAGCGCCTGGTTACTCTGGGGCCAACGTCCTGACTTTC.

At least ten counts were recorded for this clonotype. The chain links TRBV15 to TRBJ2-7; TRBD1 is a possible D gene (5 bases). V was trimmed by 1 base and J by 2 bases, leaving 6 bases between them. The CDR3 contains 13 residues. Germline V CDR1 and CDR2: LNHNV, YYDKDF (reference sequence). This chain's CDR3 is CATSRARAYEQYF. The CDR3 nucleotides are TGTGCCACCAGCAGAGCCAGGGCCTACGAGCAGTACTTC.

This clonotype was counted ten times or more. The genes are TRBV12-3 or TRBV12-4 and TRBJ1-5; 9 bases agree with TRBD1. The CDR3 loop spans 16 amino acids. Germline trimming cut 0 bases from V and 5 bases from J; bases unmatched to any gene: 5. CDR3 amino acids: CASSLATGGYDQPQHF. CDR3 DNA sequence: TGTGCCAGCAGTTTAGCTACAGGGGGCTACGATCAGCCCCAGCATTTT.

The sample holds many counts of this clonotype. The chain carries TRBV12-3 or TRBV12-4 and TRBJ2-7, with D possibly matching TRBD1 (8 bases). The germline V and J ends were trimmed by 7 bases and 2 bases, with 15 bases remaining between them. There are 14 residues in the CDR3. CDR3 sequence: CASKPQGGTYEQYF. CDR3 bases: TGTGCCAGCAAACCACAGGGGGGGACCTACGAGCAGTACTTC.

This clonotype was picked up a small number of times. This sequence joins TRBV7-2 and TRBJ2-5; D perhaps matches TRBD2 (5 bases). Germline CDR1 SGHTA, CDR2 FQGNSA. Deletions cut 4 bases from V and 4 bases from J, with 13 bases between. The CDR3 covers 14 residues. CDR3 protein: CASSSDGGRETQYF. CDR3 nucleotide sequence: TGTGCCAGCAGCTCTGATGGAGGACGAGAGACCCAGTACTTC.

This clonotype was observed many times. The chain is built from TRBV18 and TRBJ1-1; D remains unclear. CDR1 and CDR2 (germline): KGHSH, LQKENI. This CDR3 region has 12 residues. The V gene lost 3 bases and the J gene lost 5 bases, with 7 bases spanning the gap. In nucleotides, the CDR3 is TGTGCCAGCTCACCGCGGTTAACTGAAGCTTTCTTT. Its translation is CASSPRLTEAFF.

This clonotype has a handful of counts. The chain couples TRBV7-2 to TRBJ2-5; D might be TRBD2 (6 bases). The CDR3 runs to 14 residues. Trimming removed 1 base from V and 7 bases from J, with 13 bases in between. The germline gives CDR1 SGHTA, CDR2 FQGNSA. CDR3 sequence (DNA): TGTGCCAGCAGCTTAGAGGGACTTACTTGGACCCAGTACTTC. Translating it yields CASSLEGLTWTQYF.

This chain links TRBV6-2 or TRBV6-3 with TRBJ2-7; 7 bases match TRBD2. With V trimmed by 4 bases and J by 3 bases, 9 bases remained unmatched. The CDR3 covers 15 residues. Germline V gives CDR1 MNHEY, CDR2 SVGEGT. CDR3 sequence: CASSSPRGGGYEQYF. The CDR3 coding sequence is TGTGCCAGCAGTTCCCCTCGGGGCGGGGGCTACGAGCAGTACTTC.

This clonotype was observed at least ten times. The chain combines TRBV20-1 with TRBJ2-7; 8 bases match TRBD2. This CDR3 has 15 amino acids. Germline trimming cut 0 bases from V and 4 bases from J; bases unmatched to any gene: 8. Germline V gene data show CDR1 as DFQATT and CDR2 as SNEGSKA (reference sequence). As DNA, the CDR3 is TGCAGTGCTAGAGAGGTACACGGGGGGGCTTACGAGCAGTACTTC. Residues: CSAREVHGGAYEQYF.

This clonotype was observed a few times. The rearrangement joins TRBV20-1 to TRBJ1-1; D possibly corresponds to TRBD1 (6 bases). CDR1 is DFQATT and CDR2 is SNEGSKA in the germline V gene (reference sequence). The CDR3 loop spans 11 amino acids. CDR3 sequence (DNA): TGCGTCCAGGACAGGAACACTGAAGCTTTCTTT. It yields the protein CVQDRNTEAFF.

The J gene is TRBJ2-5, the V gene TRBV14, with D possibly being TRBD1 or TRBD2 (6 bases each). With 0 bases removed from V and 5 bases from J, the gap between germline ends came to 22 bases. The germline V gene has CDR1 SGHDN and CDR2 FVKESK. The CDR3 spans 18 residues. DNA of the CDR3: TGTGCCAGCAGCCAAGATCGTTACGGAGGGGGTTACGATGAGACCCAGTACTTC. Protein: CASSQDRYGGGYDETQYF. Full variable domain (outside the CDR3, taken from reference TRBV14 and TRBJ2-5): EAGVTQFPSHSVIEKGQTVTLRCDPISGHDNLYWYRRVMGKEIKFLLHFVKESKQDESGMPNNRFLAERTGGTYSTLKVQPAELEDSGVYFCASSQDRYGGGYDETQYFGPGTRLLVL.

Comments on this clonotype: It is likely a read error, because the conserved phenylalanine at the end of the CDR3 is missing. For the CDR3, the DNA is TGTGCCACCAGTGATACCGTACAGGGCTCTGGCTACACCGTC. It yields the protein CATSDTVQGSGYTV. This chain connects TRBV24-1 to TRBJ1-2; D is possibly TRBD1 (6 bases). CDR1 KGHDR and CDR2 SFDVKD come from the germline V gene. The V gene lost 3 bases and the J gene lost 7 bases, with 14 bases spanning the gap. This CDR3 has 14 amino acids.

The table lists this clonotype with many counts. The chain joins TRBV6-1 to TRBJ2-7, with D perhaps being TRBD1 or TRBD2 (5 bases each). CDR3 length: 11 residues. V lost 8 bases and J lost 5, with 10 bases in between. Germline CDR1 and CDR2: MNHNS and SASEGT. The CDR3 spells CASAEGNEQYF. CDR3 DNA: TGTGCCAGCGCCGAGGGGAACGAGCAGTACTTC.

This clonotype was detected many times. The genes are TRBV14 and TRBJ2-7, with TRBD1 matching over 7 bases. The germline gives CDR1 SGHDN, CDR2 FVKESK. With 1 base clipped from V and 3 bases from J, the junction kept 6 bases outside the gene matches. This CDR3 is built from 15 residues. The CDR3 reads CASSQGIGQDYEQYF. In DNA, the CDR3 is TGTGCCAGCAGCCAAGGAATTGGACAGGACTACGAGCAGTACTTC.

This clonotype was observed many times. This chain uses TRBV6-5 with TRBJ1-1, with 7 bases lining up with TRBD1. The V and J ends lost 2 bases and 1 base, in that order; junction bases with no gene match: 7. Per the germline V gene, CDR1 is MNHEY and CDR2 is SVGAGI. CDR3 length equals 16 residues. The CDR3 loop reads CASSYTRTGSNTEAFF. The CDR3 nucleotides are TGTGCCAGCAGTTACACCAGGACAGGCTCGAACACTGAAGCTTTCTTT.

This clonotype was counted ten times or more. This chain uses TRBV7-3 with TRBJ1-1; a possible D gene is TRBD1 (6 bases). The V and J ends lost 1 base and 3 bases respectively, with 15 bases between them. The CDR3 is 16 amino acids. Germline CDR1 and CDR2: SGHTA and FQGTGA. CDR3 amino acids: CASSLNVGAGDTEAFF. DNA for the CDR3: TGTGCCAGCAGCTTAAATGTGGGGGCCGGGGACACTGAAGCTTTCTTT.

This clonotype was found many times. V usage is TRBV6-5 and J usage is TRBJ2-2, with a weak D call TRBD1 (6 bases). The V gene's germline CDR1 is MNHEY and CDR2 SVGAGI. V was shortened by 0 bases and J by 7 bases, with 9 bases between the two germline ends. CDR3 length: 14 amino acids. The CDR3 nucleotides are TGTGCCAGCAGTTACTCAGGGGACATCGGGGAGCTGTTTTTT. Protein product: CASSYSGDIGELFF.

This clonotype was seen ten or more times. This sequence joins TRBV6-9 and TRBJ2-5, with D hard to call. CDR1 and CDR2 (germline): MNHGY, SVAAGI. The V gene lost 1 base and the J gene lost 1 base, with 16 bases spanning the gap. This CDR3 comprises 17 residues. The CDR3 sequence: CASSYCRAADRQETQYF. The CDR3, as DNA: TGTGCCAGCAGTTATTGCCGGGCAGCCGACCGCCAAGAGACCCAGTACTTC.

This clonotype was observed many times. This CDR3 reads CASSRMEGWYEQYF. CDR3 DNA: TGTGCCAGCAGCCGTATGGAAGGGTGGTACGAGCAGTACTTC. The chain is built from TRBV11-3 and TRBJ2-7; D unresolved. The CDR3 runs 14 residues. Trimming left V 5 bases short and J 4 bases short, with 15 bases between. The germline V gene has CDR1 SGHNT and CDR2 YENEEA.

The V and J genes are TRBV6-1 and TRBJ1-2, with a possible D match to TRBD1 (6 bases). Per the germline V gene, CDR1 is MNHNS and CDR2 is SASEGT. The V gene lost 8 bases and the J gene lost 4 bases, with 17 bases spanning the gap. The CDR3 sequence is 14 residues long. This CDR3 reads CASLGWGASYGYTF. The CDR3 DNA reads as TGTGCCAGCCTGGGTTGGGGGGCTTCCTATGGCTACACCTTC.

Many counts were recorded for this clonotype. In nucleotides, the CDR3 is TGTGCCAGTCGGGCAGCGAACACCGGGGAGCTGTTTTTT. Amino acid sequence: CASRAANTGELFF. The chain recombines TRBV19 with TRBJ2-2; D is uncertain. CDR3 length: 13 residues. Germline loops: CDR1 LNHDA, CDR2 SQIVND (reference sequence). V gave up 8 bases and J gave up 0 bases, with 7 bases separating them.

The count of this clonotype is one. The J gene is TRBJ1-5, the V gene TRBV7-2; possibly TRBD1 for D (6 bases). The germline V gene has CDR1 SGHTA and CDR2 FQGNSA. The CDR3 spans 15 residues. V lost 2 bases and J 6 bases, leaving 14 bases between the germline ends. CDR3 amino acids: CASSLFGGSGQPQHF. DNA for the CDR3: TGTGCCAGCAGCTTATTTGGGGGCTCGGGTCAGCCCCAGCATTTT. Based on the CDR3 plus reference TRBV7-2 and TRBJ1-5, the full variable domain is GAGVSQSPSNKVTEKGKDVELRCDPISGHTALYWYRQSLGQGLEFLIYFQGNSAPDKSGLPSDRFSAERTGGSVSTLTIQRTQQEDSAVYLCASSLFGGSGQPQHFGDGTRLSIL.

Comments on this clonotype: At one of its ends the junction is not consistent with the germline gene, which may arise from a read error. This rearrangement joins TRBV4-1 to TRBJ1-3; D gene ambiguous. CDR1 is MGHRA and CDR2 is YSYEKL in the germline V gene. This CDR3 is 17 amino acids long. The CDR3 loop is CASNQAADPASGNTIYF. In DNA form, the CDR3 reads TGCGCCAGCAACCAAGCGGCGGACCCCGCCTCTGGAAACACCATATATTTT.

The chain couples TRBV27 to TRBJ2-7, with D perhaps matching TRBD2 (5 bases). The CDR3 covers 15 residues. Per the germline V gene, CDR1 is MNHEY and CDR2 is SMNVEV (reference sequence). The V end lost 2 bases, the J end lost 3 bases, and 14 bases lay between the germline ends. The CDR3 is CASSLKLVAFYEQYF. The CDR3 DNA reads TGTGCCAGCAGTTTAAAACTAGTGGCTTTCTACGAGCAGTACTTC.